The entry that follows covers one TCR beta chain sequence. The CDR3 length is 16 residues. The ends were cut back, 4 bases at V and 5 bases at J, with 19 bases in the middle. Per germline, CDR1 SGHRS and CDR2 YFSETQ. The data originate from a study of blood T cell repertoires in COVID-19. The data were produced by immunoSEQ multiplex PCR, yet TCRdb's version contains in-frame clones alone and is incomplete. This table has 360,000 or so clones, less than 90% appearing once. V is TRBV5-1 and J is TRBJ2-1; tentatively, D is TRBD1 (5 bases). The clonotype comes from a woman in her thirties who had recovered from COVID-19. Sequencing was carried out using PBMCs or T cells enriched from blood (not recorded which). CDR3 sequence: CASSPQMSGPNNEQFF. CDR3 nucleotides: TGCGCCAGCAGCCCCCAGATGTCAGGGCCGAACAATGAGCAGTTCTTC.